This T cell receptor (beta chain) was observed in a study of blood T cell repertoires in COVID-19. Across the whole study: Material from acute and convalescent COVID-19 was sourced from the United States, Italy and Spain.

Generated by immunoSEQ multiplex PCR, the TCRdb table keeps only in-frame clones and is missing some. The sample lists approximately 250,000 clones; about 89% were seen once. Germline CDR1 reads SGDLS; CDR2 reads YYNGEE. With 0 bases clipped from V and 6 bases from J, the junction kept 13 bases outside the gene matches. The CDR3 is made up of 17 amino acids. V and J are TRBV9 and TRBJ2-3; 7 bases agree with TRBD1. Sequencing used PBMCs or T cells enriched from blood (not recorded which). The TCR originated in a woman aged 25-40 years who had recovered from COVID-19. The CDR3 sequence: CASSVGATGWGRDTQYF. The DNA of the CDR3 is TGTGCCAGCAGCGTAGGGGCGACAGGGTGGGGAAGGGATACGCAGTATTTT.